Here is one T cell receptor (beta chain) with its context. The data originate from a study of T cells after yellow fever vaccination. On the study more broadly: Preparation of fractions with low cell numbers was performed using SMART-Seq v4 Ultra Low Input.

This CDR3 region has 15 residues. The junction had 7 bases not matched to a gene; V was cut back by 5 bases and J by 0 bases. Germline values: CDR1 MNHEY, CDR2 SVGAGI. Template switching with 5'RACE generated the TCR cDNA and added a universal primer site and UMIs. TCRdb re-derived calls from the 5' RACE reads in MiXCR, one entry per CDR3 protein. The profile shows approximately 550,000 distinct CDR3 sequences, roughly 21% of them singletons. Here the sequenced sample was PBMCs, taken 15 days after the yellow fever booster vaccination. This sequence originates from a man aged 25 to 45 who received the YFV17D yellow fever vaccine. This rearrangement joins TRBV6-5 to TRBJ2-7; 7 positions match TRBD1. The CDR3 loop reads CASSSTGTDSYEQYF. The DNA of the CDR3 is TGTGCCAGCAGTAGCACCGGGACAGACTCCTACGAGCAGTACTTC.